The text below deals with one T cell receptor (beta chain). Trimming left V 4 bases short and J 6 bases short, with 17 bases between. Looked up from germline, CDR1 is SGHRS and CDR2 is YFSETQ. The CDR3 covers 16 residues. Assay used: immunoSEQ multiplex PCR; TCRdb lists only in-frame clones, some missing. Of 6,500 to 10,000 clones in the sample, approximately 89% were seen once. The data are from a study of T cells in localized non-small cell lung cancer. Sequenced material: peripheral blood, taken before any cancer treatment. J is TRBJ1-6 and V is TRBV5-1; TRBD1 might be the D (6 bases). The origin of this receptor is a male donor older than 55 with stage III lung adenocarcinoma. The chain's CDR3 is CASSSSGTRGNSPLHF. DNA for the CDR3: TGCGCCAGCAGCAGCTCCGGGACCAGGGGTAATTCACCCCTCCACTTT. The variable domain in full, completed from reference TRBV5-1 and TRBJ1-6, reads KAGVTQTPRYLIKTRGQQVTLSCSPISGHRSVSWYQQTPGQGLQFLFEYFSETQRNKGNFPGRFSGRQFSNSRSEMNVSTLELGDSALYLCASSSSGTRGNSPLHFGNGTRLTVT.